The T cell receptor (beta chain) described here comes from a study of T cells in Graves' hyperthyroidism and ophthalmopathy. The investigators amplified TCR beta CDR3 regions from RNA transcripts. First-round RT-PCR of the TCR CDR3 relied on the HTBI primer set. One entry per CDR3 protein, called by TCRdb with MiXCR from the multiplex PCR reads. The sample records fewer than 450,000 distinct CDR3 sequences, roughly 15% being singletons. The CDR3 has 14 amino acids. Trimming stripped 5 bases from V and 4 bases from J, with 8 bases between. In germline, CDR1 is KGHDR, CDR2 SFDVKD. In its sample, this clonotype was seen many times.

The TCR originated in a woman aged 55 to 70 with Graves' ophthalmopathy. V usage is TRBV24-1 and J usage is TRBJ1-6, with a weak D call TRBD1 (5 bases). Sequences were obtained from blood. CDR3 amino acids: CATSAGTYNSPLHF. CDR3 sequence (DNA): TGTGCCACCAGTGCCGGGACGTATAATTCACCCCTCCACTTT.